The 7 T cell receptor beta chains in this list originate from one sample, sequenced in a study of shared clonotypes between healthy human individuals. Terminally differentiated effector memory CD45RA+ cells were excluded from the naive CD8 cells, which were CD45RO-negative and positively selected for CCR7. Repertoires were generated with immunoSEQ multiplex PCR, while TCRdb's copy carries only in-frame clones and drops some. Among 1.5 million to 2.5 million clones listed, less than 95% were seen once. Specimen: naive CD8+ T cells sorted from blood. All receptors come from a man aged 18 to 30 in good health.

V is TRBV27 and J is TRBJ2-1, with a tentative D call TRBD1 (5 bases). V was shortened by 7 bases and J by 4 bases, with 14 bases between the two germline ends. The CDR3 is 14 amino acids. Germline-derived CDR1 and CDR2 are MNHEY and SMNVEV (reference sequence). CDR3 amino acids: CASNPVGPYNEQFF. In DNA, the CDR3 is TGTGCCAGCAACCCGGTGGGGCCTTACAATGAGCAGTTCTTC.

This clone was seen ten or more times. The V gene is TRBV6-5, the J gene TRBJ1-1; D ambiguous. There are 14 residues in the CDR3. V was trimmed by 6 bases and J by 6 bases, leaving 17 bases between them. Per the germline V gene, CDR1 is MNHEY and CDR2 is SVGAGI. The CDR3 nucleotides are TGTGCCAGCAGACCCCGGGGTGGCCTGGCTGAAGCTTTCTTT. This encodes CASRPRGGLAEAFF.

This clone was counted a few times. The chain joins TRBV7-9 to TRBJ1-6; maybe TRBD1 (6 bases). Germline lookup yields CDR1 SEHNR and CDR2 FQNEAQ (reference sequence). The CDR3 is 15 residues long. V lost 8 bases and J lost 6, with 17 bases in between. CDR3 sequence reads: CASSVGGQPNSPLHF. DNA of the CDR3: TGTGCCAGCTCCGTCGGAGGACAGCCTAATTCACCCCTCCACTTT.

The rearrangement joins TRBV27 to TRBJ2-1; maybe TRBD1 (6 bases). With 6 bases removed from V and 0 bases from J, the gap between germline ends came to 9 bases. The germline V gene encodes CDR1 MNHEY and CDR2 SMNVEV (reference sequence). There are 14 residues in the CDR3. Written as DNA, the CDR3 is TGTGCCAGCAGGTACAGGGTCTCCTACAATGAGCAGTTCTTC. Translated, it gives CASRYRVSYNEQFF.

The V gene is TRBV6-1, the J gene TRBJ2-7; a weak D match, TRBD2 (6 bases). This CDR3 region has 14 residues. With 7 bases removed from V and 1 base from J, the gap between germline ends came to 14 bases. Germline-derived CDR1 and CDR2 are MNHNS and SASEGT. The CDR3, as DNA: TGTGCCAGCAAGTATGGGGAGGCTTCCTACGAGCAGTACTTC. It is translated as CASKYGEASYEQYF.

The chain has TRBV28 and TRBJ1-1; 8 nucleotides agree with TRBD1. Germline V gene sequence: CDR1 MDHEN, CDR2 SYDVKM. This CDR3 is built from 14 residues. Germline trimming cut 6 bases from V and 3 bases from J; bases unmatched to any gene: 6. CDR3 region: CASSLDRGYTEAFF. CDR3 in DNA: TGTGCCAGCAGCCTAGACAGGGGATACACTGAAGCTTTCTTT.

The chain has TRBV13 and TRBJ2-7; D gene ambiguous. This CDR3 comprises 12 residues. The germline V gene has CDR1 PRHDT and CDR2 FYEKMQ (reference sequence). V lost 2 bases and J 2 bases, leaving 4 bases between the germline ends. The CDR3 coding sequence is TGTGCCAGCAGCTTAACCCCCTACGAGCAGTACTTC. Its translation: CASSLTPYEQYF.